This T cell receptor (beta chain) was sequenced in a study of early T cells in non-severe SARS-CoV-2 infection. Study summary: Chains were unpaired, as sequencing was done on bulk RNA from unsorted whole blood.

Researchers attached unique molecular identifiers to individual cDNA molecules. TCRdb re-derived calls from the 5' RACE reads in MiXCR, one entry per CDR3 protein. The data hold roughly 20,000 distinct CDR3 sequences, with 4% observed a single time. Between the trimmed V and J ends, which lost 4 bases and 4 bases, there was a span of 17 bases. The CDR3 extends over 15 amino acids. Germline V gene sequence: CDR1 SGDLS, CDR2 YYNGEE. This clonotype was observed a handful of times. The sequence was collected from an adult who was a healthcare worker with PCR-confirmed SARS-CoV-2 infection or an uninfected control (not recorded which). Sequencing was done on a sample of whole blood. The chain recombines TRBV9 with TRBJ1-2; possibly TRBD1 for D (6 bases). The CDR3 coding sequence is TGTGCCAGCAGCCCATCCGGGGGGGCGGGCTATGGCTACACCTTC. Translating gives CASSPSGGAGYGYTF.